A selection of T cell receptor beta chains follows, all from one sample in a study of shared clonotypes between healthy human individuals. TCRdb keeps only in-frame clones here, not all; method: immunoSEQ multiplex PCR. Counted here are around 500,000 clones, roughly three quarters occurring once; the ten biggest clones make up roughly an eighth. Sequences were obtained from PBMCs. All receptors derive from a middle-aged woman in good health. Some clones in this sample may be carry-over from other donors' samples. The CDR3 runs from the conserved cysteine through the conserved F or W. D genes are given only for firm matches. Rows may omit the clone size; those that give it use once, few, many or a size class.

v_call	clone_size	j_call	d_call	cdr3_aa	cdr3_nt
TRBV4-1	NA	TRBJ2-5	TRBD1	CASRLGTGGWETQYF	TGCGCCAGCAGACTCGGGACAGGGGGTTGGGAGACCCAGTACTTC
TRBV9	NA	TRBJ1-5	NA	CASSVGQINQPQHF	TGTGCCAGCAGCGTAGGCCAGATTAATCAGCCCCAGCATTTT
TRBV14	once	TRBJ1-4	NA	CASSQMQTVGEKLFF	TGTGCCAGCAGCCAGATGCAGACGGTGGGGGAAAAACTGTTTTTT
TRBV6-5	NA	TRBJ1-5	NA	CASSRTLGQPQHF	TGTGCCAGCAGTCGAACCCTGGGACAGCCCCAGCATTTT
TRBV27	NA	TRBJ1-1	NA	CASSLSGVGTEAFF	TGTGCCAGCAGTTTAAGTGGGGTAGGCACTGAAGCTTTCTTT
TRBV5-1	once	TRBJ2-7	TRBD2	CASSLKRASGSNEQYF	TGCGCCAGCAGCTTGAAGAGGGCTAGCGGGAGCAACGAGCAGTACTTC
TRBV18	NA	TRBJ2-1	TRBD2	CASSPRGTSGSYNEQFF	TGTGCCAGCTCACCCCGCGGGACTAGCGGGAGTTATAATGAGCAGTTCTTC
TRBV5-1	NA	TRBJ2-7	TRBD1	CASSGGQGVSYEQYF	TGCGCCAGCAGCGGGGGACAGGGGGTGAGCTACGAGCAGTACTTC
TRBV28	NA	TRBJ1-1	NA	CASGPGENTGAFF	TGTGCCAGCGGCCCTGGCGAAAACACGGGGGCTTTCTTT
TRBV6-1	NA	TRBJ2-3	TRBD2	CASSAGLAAGGDTQYF	TGTGCCAGCAGTGCCGGACTAGCAGCCGGGGGAGATACGCAGTATTTT
TRBV6-1	many	TRBJ2-7	NA	CASRTKGVYEQYF	TGTGCCAGCAGAACTAAGGGGGTCTACGAGCAGTACTTC
TRBV18	NA	TRBJ2-5	NA	CASSPPGETQYF	TGTGCCAGCTCACCGCCGGGGGAGACCCAGTACTTC
TRBV15	NA	TRBJ2-7	TRBD1	CATSRAGTGIYEQYF	TGTGCCACCAGCAGAGCCGGGACAGGCATCTACGAGCAGTACTTC
TRBV29-1	NA	TRBJ2-5	NA	CSVDGLQETQYF	TGCAGCGTTGACGGACTACAAGAGACCCAGTACTTC
TRBV5-1	NA	TRBJ2-7	NA	CASSKGRRAYEQYF	TGCGCCAGCAGCAAGGGACGGCGAGCCTACGAGCAGTACTTC
TRBV5-4	NA	TRBJ1-2	NA	CASSLPKGWDYGYTF	TGTGCCAGCAGCCTACCGAAGGGTTGGGACTATGGCTACACCTTC
TRBV5-4	many	TRBJ2-5	NA	CASSSTSFQETQYF	TGTGCCAGCAGCTCTACTAGCTTCCAAGAGACCCAGTACTTC
TRBV6-1	NA	TRBJ1-1	NA	CASSEHIKNTEAFF	TGTGCCAGCAGTGAACATATAAAGAACACTGAAGCTTTCTTT
TRBV28	NA	TRBJ2-7	TRBD2	CASSPRSGRAPEQYF	TGTGCCAGCAGTCCACGAAGCGGGAGGGCCCCCGAGCAGTACTTC
TRBV7-2	NA	TRBJ2-3	NA	CASSLGPGQGTDTQYF	TGTGCCAGCAGCTTAGGCCCGGGCCAGGGTACAGATACGCAGTATTTT
TRBV6-1	NA	TRBJ2-2	NA	CAISRGTNTGELFF	TGTGCCATATCACGGGGAACGAACACCGGGGAGCTGTTTTTT
TRBV5-4	NA	TRBJ2-3	NA	CASSLEAGLDTQYF	TGTGCCAGCAGCTTGGAGGCGGGATTGGATACGCAGTATTTT
TRBV6-4	once	TRBJ2-3	NA	CASSVVPGLAADTQYF	TGTGCCAGCAGTGTGGTTCCGGGTCTAGCCGCAGATACGCAGTATTTT
TRBV28	NA	TRBJ1-3	NA	CASRVKDSGNTIYF	TGTGCCAGCAGGGTTAAGGACTCTGGAAACACCATATATTTT
TRBV2	NA	TRBJ2-1	NA	CASRVASAVNEQFF	TGTGCCAGCAGAGTAGCTAGCGCCGTCAATGAGCAGTTCTTC
TRBV5-3	NA	TRBJ2-3	NA	CARRADIWSTDTQYF	TGTGCCAGAAGGGCTGACATCTGGAGCACAGATACGCAGTATTTT
TRBV19	NA	TRBJ2-3	NA	CASSIAGEADTQYF	TGTGCCAGTAGTATAGCGGGAGAGGCAGATACGCAGTATTTT
TRBV7-3	NA	TRBJ1-1	TRBD1	CASSSQTGEGTEAFF	TGTGCCAGCAGCTCCCAGACAGGGGAGGGAACTGAAGCTTTCTTT
TRBV29-1	NA	TRBJ1-2	NA	CSVAGSIVKMDYTF	TGCAGCGTCGCGGGATCTATTGTGAAAATGGACTACACCTTC
TRBV7-8	NA	TRBJ2-1	TRBD1	CASSRPGQSYNEQFF	TGTGCCAGCAGCCGACCGGGACAGTCCTACAATGAGCAGTTCTTC
TRBV6-5	NA	TRBJ2-7	NA	CASMISGGEQYF	TGTGCCAGCATGATCAGTGGGGGGGAGCAGTACTTC
TRBV12-5	NA	TRBJ2-5	TRBD2	CASGSSGRKTQYF	TGTGCTAGTGGTTCAAGCGGGAGAAAGACCCAGTACTTC
TRBV28	NA	TRBJ1-1	TRBD1	CASSFGGTGMNTEAFF	TGTGCCAGCAGTTTTGGAGGGACAGGAATGAACACTGAAGCTTTCTTT
TRBV6-5	once	TRBJ2-1	NA	CASSYSANEQFF	TGTGCCAGCAGTTACTCGGCCAATGAGCAGTTCTTC
TRBV2	NA	TRBJ1-5	TRBD1	CASSEGTDYQPQHF	TGTGCCAGCAGTGAGGGGACAGACTATCAGCCCCAGCATTTT
TRBV9	NA	TRBJ2-5	TRBD1	CASSVAGTGEETQYF	TGTGCCAGCAGCGTAGCCGGAACAGGGGAAGAGACCCAGTACTTC
TRBV11-1	NA	TRBJ2-7	NA	CASSLAGVRREQYF	TGTGCCAGCAGCTTAGCCGGGGTACGGCGCGAGCAGTACTTC
TRBV28	NA	TRBJ2-7	TRBD1	CASSPTGTESSYEQYF	TGTGCCAGCAGTCCTACCGGGACAGAGAGCTCCTACGAGCAGTACTTC
TRBV2	NA	TRBJ2-3	NA	CASSVSSTQDTQYF	TGTGCCAGCAGTGTATCGAGCACCCAGGATACGCAGTATTTT
TRBV6-5	few	TRBJ2-7	TRBD1	CASSYGDSYEQYF	TGTGCCAGCAGTTACGGGGACAGCTACGAGCAGTACTTC
TRBV27	NA	TRBJ2-1	TRBD1	CASSPRTGGNNEQFF	TGTGCCAGCAGTCCCCGGACAGGGGGAAACAATGAGCAGTTCTTC
TRBV7-9	NA	TRBJ2-1	TRBD2	CASSSWTSALYNEQFF	TGTGCCAGCAGCTCCTGGACTAGCGCCCTTTACAATGAGCAGTTCTTC
TRBV5-5	NA	TRBJ1-2	TRBD1	CASSLPSTGSASGYTF	TGTGCCAGCAGCCTACCATCGACAGGGAGCGCTTCTGGCTACACCTTC
TRBV18	few	TRBJ2-7	TRBD1	CASSVGQVYEQYF	TGTGCCAGCTCAGTTGGACAGGTCTACGAGCAGTACTTC
TRBV7-7	NA	TRBJ2-1	NA	CASSSTSGNEQFF	TGTGCTAGCAGCTCGACTAGTGGCAATGAACAGTTCTTC
TRBV18	NA	TRBJ2-6	NA	CASSPFKLGGSGANVLTF	TGTGCCAGCTCACCATTTAAGTTAGGGGGCTCTGGGGCCAACGTCCTGACTTTC
TRBV7-7	NA	TRBJ2-5	NA	CASSLGLGGEAQYF	TGTGCCAGCAGCTTAGGGCTGGGCGGGGAGGCCCAGTACTTC
TRBV5-1	NA	TRBJ2-7	NA	CASSLNPPGMSSYEQYF	TGCGCCAGCAGCTTGAATCCCCCGGGAATGAGCTCCTACGAGCAGTACTTC
TRBV7-9	NA	TRBJ1-3	TRBD1	CASSLVGGGGGNTIYF	TGTGCCAGCAGCTTAGTAGGAGGGGGCGGTGGAAACACCATATATTTT
TRBV6-1	NA	TRBJ1-1	TRBD1	CASTPRGGRGAFF	TGTGCCAGCACCCCGAGAGGGGGCAGGGGTGCTTTCTTT
TRBV10-2	NA	TRBJ2-2	TRBD1	CASSRSDRGNTGELFF	TGCGCCAGCAGTCGATCGGACAGGGGGAACACCGGGGAGCTGTTTTTT
TRBV4-1	few	TRBJ2-5	TRBD2	CASSRQPGLAGGKETQYF	TGCGCCAGCAGCCGACAACCGGGACTAGCGGGAGGAAAAGAGACCCAGTACTTC
TRBV27	NA	TRBJ1-1	TRBD1	CASTPGGKNTEAFF	TGTGCCAGCACGCCAGGGGGCAAGAACACTGAAGCTTTCTTT
TRBV5-1	NA	TRBJ1-2	TRBD1	CASTRDRGELGYTF	TGCGCCAGCACACGAGACAGGGGGGAACTAGGCTACACCTTC
TRBV29-1	NA	TRBJ1-2	TRBD1	CSVGSYRGTNYGYTF	TGCAGCGTTGGCTCCTACAGGGGTACTAACTATGGCTACACCTTC